These 17 T cell receptor beta chains came from one sample sequenced in a study of T cell responses to AZD1222 COVID-19 vaccine. Sequencing was performed with immunoSEQ multiplex PCR; in TCRdb, only in-frame clones are kept and a portion is missing. The sample consists of 80,000 to 95,000 clones, 92% of them appearing once. The starting material was peripheral blood, obtained on day 0 of AZD1222 vaccination. Receptors originate from an adult in good health.

The chain carries TRBV9 and TRBJ2-3; 9 bases fit TRBD1. Germline CDR1 is SGDLS and CDR2 is YYNGEE. This CDR3 comprises 16 residues. V trimming: 4 bases; J trimming: 1 base; junction bases outside the gene matches: 7. DNA of the CDR3: TGTGCCAGCAGCACCAGGGGGGACAGGGGCACAGATACGCAGTATTTT. Translating gives CASSTRGDRGTDTQYF.

This rearrangement joins TRBV28 to TRBJ2-5; 7 positions match TRBD2. Per germline, CDR1 MDHEN and CDR2 SYDVKM. The CDR3 runs 15 residues. With 6 bases clipped from V and 5 bases from J, the junction kept 12 bases outside the gene matches. CDR3 amino acids: CASRPYKSGAETQYF. The CDR3 DNA sequence: TGTGCCAGCAGACCGTACAAGAGCGGGGCGGAGACCCAGTACTTC.

In DNA form, the CDR3 reads TGTGCCAGCAGTGAAGCTTGGGGAGCAGGCGGTGAAAAACTGTTTTTT. It encodes CASSEAWGAGGEKLFF. The chain uses TRBV6-1 and TRBJ1-4; D gene uncertain. Per germline, CDR1 MNHNS and CDR2 SASEGT. The CDR3 is 16 amino acids. V was cut by 0 bases and J by 7 bases, with 15 bases left in between.

As regards this clone: An end of the junction does not agree with germline; a read error may underlie this. This chain uses TRBV4-3 with TRBJ1-1; 9 bases are shared with TRBD1. From germline, CDR1 is LGHNA and CDR2 YSLEER. This CDR3 has 13 residues. For the CDR3, the DNA is TGCGCCAGCAGCCAAGATCGGGGGACAGGGCCCCACTTT. Translated, it gives CASSQDRGTGPHF.

CDR3 residues: CAWSVELGRVLYTF. The CDR3 region has the DNA TGTGCCTGGAGTGTTGAATTAGGACGCGTCCTCTACACCTTC. The chain recombines TRBV30 with TRBJ1-2; D gene unclear. CDR3 size: 14 residues. Germline values: CDR1 GTSNPN, CDR2 SVGIG (reference sequence). Trimming cost V 0 bases and J 10 bases, with 18 bases left between them.

The chain recombines TRBV5-1 with TRBJ2-7; 9 bases are a match to TRBD2. The CDR3 runs 15 residues. The V segment lost 4 bases and the J segment 3 bases; nucleotides outside the gene matches: 8. Germline loops: CDR1 SGHRS, CDR2 YFSETQ. This CDR3 is CASSPQTSGHYEQYF. The CDR3 DNA is TGCGCCAGCAGCCCCCAGACTAGCGGCCACTACGAGCAGTACTTC.

This chain links TRBV12-3 or TRBV12-4 with TRBJ1-2; D is ambiguous. The CDR3 spans 13 residues. V was cut by 5 bases and J by 3 bases, with 10 bases left in between. The CDR3 nucleotides are TGTGCCAGCAGTCCAGACCGGGACTATGGCTACACCTTC. Encoded protein: CASSPDRDYGYTF.

The chain carries TRBV23-1 and TRBJ2-7, with 8 bases identical to TRBD1. TRBV23-1 is identified as an open reading frame with a role that is uncertain. With V trimmed by 7 bases and J by 2 bases, 7 bases remained unmatched. CDR3 length equals 14 residues. In DNA form, the CDR3 reads TGCGCCAGCATTCCGGGACAGGAGACCTACGAGCAGTACTTC. Its translation: CASIPGQETYEQYF.

J is TRBJ2-1 and V is TRBV24-1; TRBD2 is a possible D gene (5 bases). Trimming removed 4 bases from V and 0 bases from J, with 27 bases in between. Germline V gene data show CDR1 as KGHDR and CDR2 as SFDVKD. This CDR3 region has 21 residues. In DNA, the CDR3 is TGTGCCACCAGTGAAACCCGAGGACTCCCAATCAAGCTGAGCTCCTACAATGAGCAGTTCTTC. This sequence encodes CATSETRGLPIKLSSYNEQFF.

The rearrangement uses TRBV29-1 and TRBJ2-1; D possibly corresponds to TRBD2 (6 bases). The CDR3 extends over 12 amino acids. Germline CDR1 reads SQVTM; CDR2 reads ANQGSEA. The germline V and J ends were trimmed by 2 bases and 13 bases, with 15 bases remaining between them. The DNA of the CDR3 is TGCAGCGTTGAATCTAGCGAGGTGAACCAGTTCTTC. The encoded protein is CSVESSEVNQFF.

The chain joins TRBV3-1 (or the pseudogene TRBV3-2) to TRBJ2-3, with D unresolved. Trimming took 1 base from V and 4 from J, leaving 6 bases between them. The germline V gene has CDR1 LGHDT and CDR2 YNNKEL (reference sequence). The CDR3 runs 13 residues. The CDR3 DNA follows: TGTGCCAGCAGCCAAGCACGGCCAGATACGCAGTATTTT. Its translation is CASSQARPDTQYF.

This clone has a single count. The V and J genes are TRBV11-2 and TRBJ1-5, with D unresolved. The CDR3 extends over 13 amino acids. Germline CDR1 is SGHAT and CDR2 is FQNNGV. Trimming removed 1 base at V and 4 bases at J, with 5 bases between. CDR3 region: CASSLVGNQPQHF. As DNA, the CDR3 is TGTGCCAGCAGCTTAGTTGGAAATCAGCCCCAGCATTTT.

Only one count was recorded for this clone. The V gene is TRBV7-9, the J gene TRBJ2-2, with D unresolved. V lost 5 bases and J lost 5, with 9 bases in between. The CDR3 loop spans 13 amino acids. Per the germline V gene, CDR1 is SEHNR and CDR2 is FQNEAQ (reference sequence). Here the CDR3 reads CASSPRLTGELFF. DNA of the CDR3: TGTGCCAGCAGCCCCCGACTGACCGGGGAGCTGTTTTTT.

V and J are TRBV28 and TRBJ2-1, with 7 bases that match TRBD2. Germline lookup yields CDR1 MDHEN and CDR2 SYDVKM. Germline trimming cut 6 bases from V and 7 bases from J; bases unmatched to any gene: 6. CDR3 length: 13 residues. CDR3 protein: CASRQGTINEQFF. The DNA of the CDR3 is TGTGCCAGCAGGCAAGGGACTATAAATGAGCAGTTCTTC.

The chain is built from TRBV6-2 or TRBV6-3 and TRBJ2-3; unclear D gene. V was shortened by 6 bases and J by 7 bases, with 11 bases between the two germline ends. The germline CDR1 and CDR2 sequences are MNHEY and SVGEGT. This CDR3 has 12 residues. The CDR3 bases are TGTGCCAGCAGCCCCTGGGGTCATACGCAGTATTTT. It translates to CASSPWGHTQYF.

The chain employs TRBV9 and TRBJ1-3; no clear D gene. Germline values: CDR1 SGDLS, CDR2 YYNGEE. CDR3 size: 15 residues. Trimming removed 0 bases from V and 2 bases from J, with 9 bases in between. CDR3 region: CASSVVSGAGNTIYF. CDR3 DNA sequence: TGTGCCAGCAGCGTAGTTTCCGGGGCTGGAAACACCATATATTTT. Together with reference TRBV9 and TRBJ1-3, the CDR3 gives the full variable domain: DSGVTQTPKHLITATGQRVTLRCSPRSGDLSVYWYQQSLDQGLQFLIQYYNGEERAKGNILERFSAQQFPDLHSELNLSSLELGDSALYFCASSVVSGAGNTIYFGEGSWLTVV.

The chain uses TRBV24-1 and TRBJ1-2; 11 bases map to TRBD1. CDR3 size: 15 residues. From germline, CDR1 is KGHDR and CDR2 SFDVKD. Trimming took 3 bases from V and 7 from J; bases not matched to a gene: 6. The CDR3 nucleotides read TGTGCCACCAGTGATCCGGGACAGGGGGAAGTTGGCTACACCTTC. Translated: CATSDPGQGEVGYTF.